Shown below are 15 T cell receptor beta chains from a single sample sequenced in a study of shared clonotypes between healthy human individuals. Measured with immunoSEQ multiplex PCR; TCRdb has only the in-frame clones, and not every one. The sample records about 490,000 clones, 70% to 80% being singletons. Sequencing input: PBMCs. The receptors come from a woman between 35 and 50 years old in good health. Some clones in this sample may be carry-over from other donors' samples.

The chain is built from TRBV7-8 and TRBJ1-2; D unclear. Germline-derived CDR1 and CDR2 are SGHVS and FQNEAQ. V lost 5 bases, J lost 7 bases, and 20 bases lay in between. CDR3 length equals 15 residues. CDR3 DNA sequence: TGTGCCAGCAGCCCAGCGTTAACGGGTGGCCGTGGCTACACCTTC. Amino acid sequence: CASSPALTGGRGYTF.

The chain couples TRBV27 to TRBJ1-2; D is uncertain. In germline, CDR1 is MNHEY, CDR2 SMNVEV (reference sequence). The germline V and J ends were trimmed by 5 bases and 8 bases, with 12 bases remaining between them. This CDR3 is built from 12 residues. The CDR3 DNA reads TGTGCCAGCAGTGACGACTCTCGCGGCTACACCTTC. It translates to CASSDDSRGYTF.

This clone has ten or more counts. The V call is TRBV5-1, the J call TRBJ2-7; 10 bases match TRBD1. This CDR3 comprises 15 residues. CDR1 is SGHRS and CDR2 is YFSETQ in the germline V gene. Germline trimming cut 2 bases from V and 7 bases from J; bases unmatched to any gene: 9. CDR3 region: CASSFQGTGAEEQYF. DNA of the CDR3: TGCGCCAGCAGCTTCCAAGGGACAGGGGCGGAAGAGCAGTACTTC.

This clone appeared once. This same CDR3 is encoded by further DNA sequences in the sample. The chain joins TRBV4-2 to TRBJ2-2; TRBD1 is a possible D gene (7 bases). Germline lookup yields CDR1 LGHNA and CDR2 YNFKEQ. Trimming pared 7 bases from V and 11 bases from J, leaving 20 bases between. CDR3 length equals 14 residues. In DNA, the CDR3 is TGTGCCAGCACCACCACTCAGGGGGGCGGAGAGCTGTTTTTT. Protein product: CASTTTQGGGELFF.

V gene TRBV21-1 combines with J gene TRBJ2-3; the table names TRBD2, a call not compared with the DNA. TRBV21-1 is flagged as a pseudogene. This CDR3 has 16 amino acids. In DNA, the CDR3 is TGTGCCAGCAGCAAAGGCGGGACTAGAAGCACAGATACGCAGTATTTT. Encoded protein: CASSKGGTRSTDTQYF.

V is TRBV7-8 and J is TRBJ2-3; no firm D call. CDR1 SGHVS and CDR2 FQNEAQ come from the germline V gene. The length of the CDR3 is 13 residues. Trimming shortened V by 6 bases and J by 0 bases, and 7 bases separated the two germline ends. CDR3 protein: CASRLSSTDTQYF. The CDR3 DNA follows: TGTGCCAGCAGACTTTCTAGCACAGATACGCAGTATTTT.

This clone was seen only once. The chain combines TRBV5-6 with TRBJ1-2; D unclear. Germline CDR1 is SGHDT and CDR2 is YYEEEE. The CDR3 sequence is 11 residues long. The V end lost 4 bases, the J end lost 7 bases, and 8 bases lay between the germline ends. This CDR3 is CASSRRVGYTF. The CDR3 nucleotides read TGTGCCAGCAGCCGGAGGGTTGGCTACACCTTC.

This clone was counted a few times. The gene calls are TRBV19 and TRBJ2-1; 8 nucleotides agree with TRBD2. The CDR3 totals 17 residues. With V trimmed by 4 bases and J by 0 bases, 8 bases remained unmatched. Germline V gene lookup returns CDR1 LNHDA and CDR2 SQIVND (reference sequence). The DNA of the CDR3 is TGTGCCAGTAGTACCCCCTTAGCGGGACGCTCCTACAATGAGCAGTTCTTC. This encodes CASSTPLAGRSYNEQFF.

V and J are TRBV7-3 and TRBJ2-3; D is possibly TRBD2 (6 bases). The CDR3 length is 16 residues. Germline CDR1 reads SGHTA; CDR2 reads FQGTGA. Trimming cost V 0 bases and J 2 bases, with 12 bases left between them. CDR3 amino acids: CASSLTFAGNTDTQYF. In DNA form, the CDR3 reads TGTGCCAGCAGCTTAACCTTCGCGGGAAACACAGATACGCAGTATTTT.

Details on this clone: This may be a read error, as it is one base from a much larger clone. This rearrangement joins TRBV28 to TRBJ1-3; 7 nucleotides agree with TRBD1. Unmatched junction bases numbered 6, after V lost 7 bases and J lost 0 bases. The CDR3 consists of 15 residues. From germline, CDR1 is MDHEN and CDR2 SYDVKM. The CDR3 bases are TGTGCCAGCACCAAGGGGGCGATCTCTGGAAACACCATATATTTT. Its translation is CASTKGAISGNTIYF.

V is TRBV20-1 and J is TRBJ2-7; D is uncertain. Germline V gene sequence: CDR1 DFQATT, CDR2 SNEGSKA (reference sequence). Trimming took 4 bases from V and 5 from J, leaving 9 bases between them. This CDR3 is built from 11 residues. The CDR3 here is CSAMIRNEQYF. The CDR3 DNA sequence: TGCAGTGCTATGATACGGAACGAGCAGTACTTC.

J is TRBJ2-5 and V is TRBV19, with 10 bases lining up with TRBD2. V lost 9 bases, J lost 1 base, and 5 bases stayed unmatched. The CDR3 is made up of 14 amino acids. The germline CDR1 and CDR2 sequences are LNHDA and SQIVND (reference sequence). The CDR3 region is CARRLAGLQETQYF. The DNA of the CDR3 is TGTGCCAGACGACTAGCGGGCCTCCAAGAGACCCAGTACTTC.

Concerning this clone itself: A read error is possible here, since a much larger clone lies one base away. The J gene is TRBJ2-7, the V gene TRBV6-1; 12 bases line up with TRBD2. This CDR3 has 15 residues. Germline CDR1 MNHNS, CDR2 SASEGT. The CDR3 loop is CASSETSGSSHEQYF. CDR3 sequence (DNA): TGTGCCAGCAGTGAGACTAGCGGGAGCTCCCACGAGCAGTACTTC.

The chain is built from TRBV7-4 and TRBJ1-3, with D possibly TRBD1 on 5 matching bases. The germline V and J ends were trimmed by 8 bases and 9 bases, with 8 bases remaining between them. This CDR3 spans 10 amino acids. Germline V lookup: CDR1 SGHVT, CDR2 SQSDAQ. Written as DNA, the CDR3 is TGTGCCAGCGGGGGGTTCACCATATATTTT. The encoded protein is CASGGFTIYF.

The chain links TRBV6-5 to TRBJ2-2; D tentatively fits TRBD1 or TRBD2 (6 bases each). The CDR3 runs to 13 residues. Trimming cost V 6 bases and J 6 bases, with 11 bases left between them. Germline V gene lookup returns CDR1 MNHEY and CDR2 SVGAGI. CDR3 sequence (DNA): TGTGCCAGCAGCTGGGGGGCCCCCGGGGAGCTGTTTTTT. Encoded protein: CASSWGAPGELFF.